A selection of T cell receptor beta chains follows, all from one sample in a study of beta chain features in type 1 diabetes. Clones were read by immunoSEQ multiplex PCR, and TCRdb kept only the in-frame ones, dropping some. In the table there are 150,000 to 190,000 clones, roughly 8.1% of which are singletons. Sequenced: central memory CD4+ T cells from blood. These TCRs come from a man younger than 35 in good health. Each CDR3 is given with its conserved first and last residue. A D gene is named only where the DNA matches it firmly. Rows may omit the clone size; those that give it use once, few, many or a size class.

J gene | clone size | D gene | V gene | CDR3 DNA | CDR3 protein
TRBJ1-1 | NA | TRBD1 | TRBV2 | TGTGCCAGCAGCCCGACAGGGTTCACTGAAGCTTTCTTT | CASSPTGFTEAFF
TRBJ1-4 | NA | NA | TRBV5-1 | TGCGCCAGCAGTTATTCAGGGGCGCTTAATGAAAAACTGTTTTTT | CASSYSGALNEKLFF
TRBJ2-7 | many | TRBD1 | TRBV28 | TGTGCCAGCAGTTTATTGGGGACAGGGGCTTACGAGCAGTACTTC | CASSLLGTGAYEQYF
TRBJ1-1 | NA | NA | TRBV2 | TGTGCCAGCAGTAACACCATGAACACTGAAGCTTTCTTT | CASSNTMNTEAFF
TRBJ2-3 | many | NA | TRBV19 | TGTGCCAGTAACCGGGAGAGAACAGATACGCAGTATTTT | CASNRERTDTQYF
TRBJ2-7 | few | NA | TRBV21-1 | TGTGCCAGCAGCAATGGGGGACTACCGAGCTCCTACGAGCAGTACTTC | CASSNGGLPSSYEQYF
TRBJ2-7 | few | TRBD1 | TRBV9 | TGTGCCAGCAGCCTTGGGACAGGCCCCTACGAGCAGTACTTC | CASSLGTGPYEQYF
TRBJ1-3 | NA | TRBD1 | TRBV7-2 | TGTGCCAGCAGCTACGACAGGGTTTCAGGAAACACCATATATTTT | CASSYDRVSGNTIYF
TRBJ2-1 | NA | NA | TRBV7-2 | TGTGCCAGCAGACCTAGCGTGAACTACAATGAGCAGTTCTTC | CASRPSVNYNEQFF
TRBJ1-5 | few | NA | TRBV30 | TGTGCCTGGAGCTTTAGATTTAATCAGCCCCAGCATTTT | CAWSFRFNQPQHF
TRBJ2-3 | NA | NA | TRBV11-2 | TGTGCCAGCACCGCCTCCGGGACTGACACAGATACGCAGTATTTT | CASTASGTDTDTQYF
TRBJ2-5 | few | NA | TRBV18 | TGTGCCAGCTCACCCCCGGGGGAAGAGACCCAGTACTTC | CASSPPGEETQYF
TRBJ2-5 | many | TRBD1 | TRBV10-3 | TGTGCCATCAGTGATGTACAGGGGAGCCGGGAGACCCAGTACTTC | CAISDVQGSRETQYF
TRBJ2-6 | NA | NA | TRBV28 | TGTGCCAGCAGTTCCCCCGCTGGGGCCAACGTCCTGACTTTC | CASSSPAGANVLTF
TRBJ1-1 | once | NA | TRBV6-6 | TGTGCCAGCAGTTACGGGCAGGGTCTCCCTGAAGCTTTCTTT | CASSYGQGLPEAFF
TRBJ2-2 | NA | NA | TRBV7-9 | TGTGCCAGCAGCTTAGTACAGGGGAACACCGGGGAGCTGTTTTTT | CASSLVQGNTGELFF
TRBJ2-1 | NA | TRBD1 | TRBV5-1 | TGCGCCAGCAGCCAGGGACAGGGGGGGAATGAGCAGTTCTTC | CASSQGQGGNEQFF
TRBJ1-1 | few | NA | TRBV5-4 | TGTGCCAGCAGCTTGCGGAATAGGGCGGGCACTGAAGCTTTCTTT | CASSLRNRAGTEAFF
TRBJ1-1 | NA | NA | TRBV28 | TGTGCCAGCCGGACTTTTCAGAGGGCTTTCTTT | CASRTFQRAFF
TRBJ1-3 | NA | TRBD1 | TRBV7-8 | TGTGCCAGCAGCCCCCACAGAATAAGACAGGGGGTACTATCTGGAAACACCATATATTTT | CASSPHRIRQGVLSGNTIYF
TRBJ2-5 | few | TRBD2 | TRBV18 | TGTGCCAGCTCACCACCGGGACTAGCGGGGATAAAGACCCAGTACTTC | CASSPPGLAGIKTQYF
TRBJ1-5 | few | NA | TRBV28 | TGTGCCAGCAGTGGGGGGTGGGCCAATCAGCCCCAGCATTTT | CASSGGWANQPQHF
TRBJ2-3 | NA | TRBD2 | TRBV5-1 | TGCGCCAGCCGTAGCCTGGCGGGGGGAGATACGCAGTATTTT | CASRSLAGGDTQYF
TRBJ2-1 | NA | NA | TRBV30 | TGTGCCTGGAGAAAACAGGGCATCCCCTACAATGAGCAGTTCTTC | CAWRKQGIPYNEQFF
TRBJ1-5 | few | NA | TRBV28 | TGTGCCAGCAGTTTAAGGAGGTATCGGCAGGTACAATCAGCCCAGCATTTT | CASSLRRYRQVQSAQHF
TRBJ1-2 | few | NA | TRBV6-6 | TGTGCCAGCAGTTACCCTCAGGGTAACTATGGCTACACCTTC | CASSYPQGNYGYTF
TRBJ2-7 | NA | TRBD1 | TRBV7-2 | TGTGCCAGCAGCTTGCCCGGACAGGGCCATATTGGGGAGCAGTACTTC | CASSLPGQGHIGEQYF
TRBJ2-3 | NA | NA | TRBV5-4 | TGTGCCAGCACGCGGCGGGCTAGCACAGATACGCAGTATTTT | CASTRRASTDTQYF
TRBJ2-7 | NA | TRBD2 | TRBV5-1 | TGCGCCAGCAGCTTGAGCGTTTGGACTAGCGGGAGGGCCTACGAGCAGTACTTC | CASSLSVWTSGRAYEQYF
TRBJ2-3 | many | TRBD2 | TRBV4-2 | TGTGCCAGCAGCCCCCAAGCGGGAGTGGGCACAGATACGCAGTATTTT | CASSPQAGVGTDTQYF
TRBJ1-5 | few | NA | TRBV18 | TGTGCCAGCTCACAGGGAGGGGAGGCTAATCAGCCCCAGCATTTT | CASSQGGEANQPQHF
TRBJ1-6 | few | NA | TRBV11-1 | TGTGCCAGCAGCTCGGGGCAGGGAGGAAAGAATTCACCCCTCCACTTT | CASSSGQGGKNSPLHF
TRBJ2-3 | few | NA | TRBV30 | TGTGCCTGGAGCAGCGCAGCAGATACGCAGTATTTT | CAWSSAADTQYF
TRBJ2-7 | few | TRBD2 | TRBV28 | TGTGCCAGCAAGGGAGCGGGGATTTACGAGCAGTACTTC | CASKGAGIYEQYF
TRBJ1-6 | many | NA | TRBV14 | TGTGCCAGCAGGTTCTACGGGAATTCACCCCTCCACTTT | CASRFYGNSPLHF
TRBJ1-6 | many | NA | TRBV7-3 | TGTGCCAGCAGCGAACAGATGGATTCACCCCTCCACTTT | CASSEQMDSPLHF
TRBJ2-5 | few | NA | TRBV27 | TGTGCCAGCAGTTCAGGGTTTGCCGGCCAAGAGACCCAGTACTTC | CASSSGFAGQETQYF
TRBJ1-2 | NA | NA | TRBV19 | TGTGCCAGTTTACTCCAAGCCCACAGGGATGGCGGCTACACCTTC | CASLLQAHRDGGYTF
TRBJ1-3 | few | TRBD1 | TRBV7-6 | TGTGCCAGCAGCTTAGGAGGGGGCCCTGGAAACACCATATATTTT | CASSLGGGPGNTIYF
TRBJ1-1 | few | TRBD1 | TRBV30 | TGTGCCGAATCCCAGGGGGCTATGACTGAAGCTTTCTTT | CAESQGAMTEAFF
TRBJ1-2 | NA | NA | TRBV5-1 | TGCGCCAGCAGCTTGGCTGCAGATCCCGGAGCAAGAGCTAACTATGGCTACACCTTC | CASSLAADPGARANYGYTF